These T cell receptor beta chains were read from a single sample in a study of a mutant IDH1 vaccine in newly diagnosed glioma. Generated by immunoSEQ multiplex PCR, the TCRdb table keeps only in-frame clones and is missing some. The table records over 30,000 clones, 80% of them present only once. The sequences come from peripheral blood mononuclear cells (PBMCs), collected from a glioma patient treated with radiotherapy, temozolomide or both. Source of these receptors: a man between 45 and 60 years old with glioma. Some clones in this sample may be carry-over from other donors' samples. CDR3s include the opening cysteine and the closing phenylalanine or tryptophan. D genes are given only for firm matches. Only some rows state a clone size, as once, few, many or a class for expanded clones.

v_call	d_call	clone_size	j_call	cdr3_nt	cdr3_aa
TRBV30	NA	few	TRBJ1-1	TGTGCCTGGGACAGGTCGCTCGTGAAGACGGGTGAAGCTTTCTTT	CAWDRSLVKTGEAFF
TRBV19	TRBD1	NA	TRBJ2-1	TGTGCCAGTAAGAGACAGGGGTTTGGTGAGCAGTTCTTC	CASKRQGFGEQFF
TRBV5-6	NA	few	TRBJ1-1	TGTGCCAGCAGCTCGGGACATCCGAACACTGAAGCTTTCTTT	CASSSGHPNTEAFF
TRBV19	TRBD1	NA	TRBJ1-1	TGTGCCAGTAGCCCCGGGACAGCTATTATATCCGACGTGAACACTGAAGCTTTCTTT	CASSPGTAIISDVNTEAFF
TRBV2	TRBD1	NA	TRBJ1-5	TGTGCCAGCAGCCTTGACAGGGGTCAGCCCCAGCATTTT	CASSLDRGQPQHF
TRBV30	NA	once	TRBJ1-4	TGTGCCTGGAGTCCCGGACAGATTACTAATGAAAAACTGTTTTTT	CAWSPGQITNEKLFF
TRBV30	NA	NA	TRBJ1-1	TGTGCCTGGAGTGTTTACATGAACACTGAAGCTTTCTTT	CAWSVYMNTEAFF
TRBV9	TRBD2	once	TRBJ2-5	TGTGCCAGCAGCGTGGGAGCGGGGGGAGAGACCCAGTACTTC	CASSVGAGGETQYF
TRBV18	TRBD2	NA	TRBJ2-7	TGTGCCAGCTCAGAACTAGCGGGAGGGCTTTACGAGCAGTACTTC	CASSELAGGLYEQYF
TRBV18	TRBD1	NA	TRBJ2-6	TGTGCCAGCTCACCAGGGGACAGGTCGGGGGCCAACGTCCTGACTTTC	CASSPGDRSGANVLTF
TRBV20-1	NA	NA	TRBJ2-7	TGCAGTGCTAGAGATGGCCACGAGCAGTACTTC	CSARDGHEQYF
TRBV9	NA	NA	TRBJ1-2	TGTGCCAGCAGCGTAGACGGTGGGTATGAGGGCTACACCTTC	CASSVDGGYEGYTF
TRBV7-8	NA	NA	TRBJ1-1	TGTGCCAGCAGCGCCGGACTGTCGAACACTGAAGCTTTCTTT	CASSAGLSNTEAFF
TRBV6-5	TRBD1	NA	TRBJ1-6	TGTGCCAGCAGTTACTCGACAGGGACTAATTCACCCCTCCACTTT	CASSYSTGTNSPLHF
TRBV29-1	NA	NA	TRBJ2-3	TGCAGCGTTGTCCCGGGTCCCAGGGCCGATACGCAGTATTTT	CSVVPGPRADTQYF
TRBV28	TRBD1	NA	TRBJ1-1	TGTGCCAGCAGTCCCGGGACGACAGGGGGAAATGAAGCTTTCTTT	CASSPGTTGGNEAFF
TRBV5-6	NA	NA	TRBJ1-4	TGTGCCAGCAGCTTGCGGGGGCTCAGGGAAAAACTGTTTTTT	CASSLRGLREKLFF
TRBV27	NA	NA	TRBJ1-2	TGTGCCAGCCGTTACCTCTCAGCGGCTAACTATGGCTACACCTTC	CASRYLSAANYGYTF